This T cell receptor beta chain is drawn from a study of T cells in Graves' hyperthyroidism and ophthalmopathy. Germline CDR1 ENHRY, CDR2 SYGVKD. This CDR3 is 16 amino acids long. With 0 bases clipped from V and 4 bases from J, the junction kept 5 bases outside the gene matches. Used for diagnoses were clinical symptoms, serum thyroxine and TRAb, thyroid ultrasound and orbital computed tomography. Fresh 10 ml peripheral blood yielded PBMCs. Study-level results: Most thyroid-expanded clonotypes above 0.001 were also found in blood. Ophthalmopathy onset followed model prediction by a median approximately 5.9 months.

There were TCR beta CDR3 regions amplified from RNA transcripts. When the TCR CDR3 underwent first-round RT-PCR, the HTBI primer set was used. TCRdb used MiXCR to reprocess the multiplex PCR reads, holding one entry per CDR3 protein. The data show hundreds of thousands of distinct CDR3 sequences, 13% to 15% seen once. This clonotype was seen ten or more times. The antigen is not known. This clonotype was sampled from a woman between 35 and 50 years old with Graves' hyperthyroidism. Sequencing was carried out using blood. The J gene is TRBJ2-2, the V gene TRBV10-3; 7 positions match TRBD2. DNA of the CDR3: TGTGCCATCAGTGAGTCGACTAGCCGGGGCACCGGGGAGCTGTTTTTT. Amino acid sequence: CAISESTSRGTGELFF.